The text below deals with one T cell receptor (beta chain). The record originates from a study of cytomegalovirus exposure and HLA in healthy donors. There are 15 residues in the CDR3. The PCR ran on 60 Vbeta and 13 Jbeta primers. Only in-frame clones appear in the TCRdb table, and some are missing; sequencing was by immunoSEQ multiplex PCR. In the table there are 200,000 or so clones, 80% to 85% of which are singletons. In nominal health when sampled, donors likely had unrecorded immune exposures nonetheless. This receptor was identified in a middle-aged man in good health and CMV-seropositive. The specimen sequenced was PBMCs. V is TRBV21-1 and J is TRBJ1-1; the table's D call, TRBD1, has no DNA check behind it. TRBV21-1 is flagged as a pseudogene. CDR3 bases: TGTGCCAGCAGCAAAGCGCGCAGGGGGGCCTCTGAAGCTTTCTTT. This encodes CASSKARRGASEAFF.